This T cell receptor beta chain was found in a study of blood T cell repertoires in COVID-19. This clone has just one count. Sequencing used immunoSEQ multiplex PCR; TCRdb keeps in-frame clones, though not all of them. This table holds roughly 290,000 clones, 80% to 85% found once. The CDR3 is 16 residues long. The V gene's germline CDR1 is SGHNT and CDR2 YENEEA. V lost 3 bases and J 0 bases, leaving 11 bases between the germline ends. The source is a person aged 70 to 85 with COVID-19, enrolled during active disease. V usage is TRBV11-3 and J usage is TRBJ2-2, with D perhaps matching TRBD1 (7 bases). The sequenced sample was peripheral blood. Here the CDR3 DNA reads TGTGCCAGCAGCTTGGGACAGCGGGCGAACACCGGGGAGCTGTTTTTT. It yields the protein CASSLGQRANTGELFF.